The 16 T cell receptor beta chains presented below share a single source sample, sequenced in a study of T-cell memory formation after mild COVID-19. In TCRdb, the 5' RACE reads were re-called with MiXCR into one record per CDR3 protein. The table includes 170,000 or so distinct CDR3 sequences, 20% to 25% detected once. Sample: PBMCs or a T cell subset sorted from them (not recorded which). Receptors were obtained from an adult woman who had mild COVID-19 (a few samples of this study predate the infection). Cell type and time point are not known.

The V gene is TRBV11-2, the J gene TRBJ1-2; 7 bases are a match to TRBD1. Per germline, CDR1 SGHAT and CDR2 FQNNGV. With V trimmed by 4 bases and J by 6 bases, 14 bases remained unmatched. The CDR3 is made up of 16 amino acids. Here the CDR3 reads CASSSDRARWKDGYTF. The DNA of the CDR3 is TGTGCCAGCAGCTCTGACAGGGCAAGGTGGAAGGATGGCTACACCTTC. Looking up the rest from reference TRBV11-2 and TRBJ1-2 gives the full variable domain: EAGVAQSPRYKIIEKRQSVAFWCNPISGHATLYWYQQILGQGPKLLIQFQNNGVVDDSQLPKDRFSAERLKGVDSTLKIQPAKLEDSAVYLCASSSDRARWKDGYTFGSGTRLTVV.

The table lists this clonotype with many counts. CDR3 amino acids: CSARGQRELNEQFF. CDR3 bases: TGCAGTGCTAGAGGGCAGCGGGAGCTAAATGAGCAGTTCTTC. The V gene is TRBV20-1, the J gene TRBJ2-1, with 8 bases matching TRBD2. Trimming cost V 1 base and J 7 bases; bases outside gene matches: 6. CDR1 is DFQATT, CDR2 SNEGSKA, per germline (reference sequence). The CDR3 sequence is 14 residues long.

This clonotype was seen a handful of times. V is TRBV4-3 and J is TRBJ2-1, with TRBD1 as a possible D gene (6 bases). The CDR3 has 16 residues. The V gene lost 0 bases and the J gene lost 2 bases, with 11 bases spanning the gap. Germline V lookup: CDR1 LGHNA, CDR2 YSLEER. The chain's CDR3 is CASSQESRDTYNEQFF. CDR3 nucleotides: TGCGCCAGCAGCCAAGAATCCCGGGACACCTACAATGAGCAGTTCTTC.

CDR3 residues: CASSPRGGRTDTQYF. The CDR3 DNA reads TGTGCCAGCAGCCCCAGGGGGGGACGCACAGATACGCAGTATTTT. The V and J genes are TRBV5-6 and TRBJ2-3; D assignment may be TRBD1 or TRBD2 (7 bases each). V was cut by 4 bases and J by 1 base, with 13 bases left in between. Germline V gives CDR1 SGHDT, CDR2 YYEEEE. This CDR3 comprises 15 residues. Combining the CDR3 with reference TRBV5-6 and TRBJ2-3 gives the whole variable domain DAGVTQSPTHLIKTRGQQVTLRCSPKSGHDTVSWYQQALGQGPQFIFQYYEEEERQRGNFPDRFSGHQFPNYSSELNVNALLLGDSALYLCASSPRGGRTDTQYFGPGTRLTVL.

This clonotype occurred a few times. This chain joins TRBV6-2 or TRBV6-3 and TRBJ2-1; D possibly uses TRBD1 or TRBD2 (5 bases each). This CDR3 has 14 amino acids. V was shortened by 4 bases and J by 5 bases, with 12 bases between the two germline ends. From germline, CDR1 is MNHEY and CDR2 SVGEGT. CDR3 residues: CASSFGPGHNEQFF. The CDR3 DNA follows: TGTGCCAGCAGTTTCGGTCCGGGACACAATGAGCAGTTCTTC.

This chain's CDR3 is CASSRGRRLVLF. The CDR3, as DNA: TGTGCCAGCAGCAGAGGGCGTCGTTTGGTTCTCTTC. This sequence joins TRBV21-1 and TRBJ2-1. TRBV21-1 is classified as a pseudogene. There are 12 residues in the CDR3.

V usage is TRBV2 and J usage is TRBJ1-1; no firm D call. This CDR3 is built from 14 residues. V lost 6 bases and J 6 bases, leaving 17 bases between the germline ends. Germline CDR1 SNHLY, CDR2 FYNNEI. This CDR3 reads CASRDPQELAEAFF. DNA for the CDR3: TGTGCCAGCAGGGACCCCCAGGAGCTAGCTGAAGCTTTCTTT.

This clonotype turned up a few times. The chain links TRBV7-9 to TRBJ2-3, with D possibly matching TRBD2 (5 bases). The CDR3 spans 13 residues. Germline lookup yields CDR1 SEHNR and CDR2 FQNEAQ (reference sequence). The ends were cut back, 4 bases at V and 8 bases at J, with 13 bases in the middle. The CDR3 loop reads CASSSVGVGTQYF. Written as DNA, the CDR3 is TGTGCCAGCAGCTCCGTCGGGGTTGGTACGCAGTATTTT. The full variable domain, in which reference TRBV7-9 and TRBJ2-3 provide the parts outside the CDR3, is DTGVSQNPRHKITKRGQNVTFRCDPISEHNRLYWYRQTLGQGPEFLTYFQNEAQLEKSRLLSDRFSAERPKGSFSTLEIQRTEQGDSAMYLCASSSVGVGTQYFGPGTRLTVL.

The CDR3: CASSTWDSENEQFF. CDR3 nucleotide sequence: TGTGCCAGCAGCACCTGGGACAGCGAAAATGAGCAGTTCTTC. This chain links TRBV9 with TRBJ2-1; the match to TRBD1 covers 7 bases. Germline V gene lookup returns CDR1 SGDLS and CDR2 YYNGEE. The CDR3 spans 14 residues. J lost 7 bases, V lost 4 bases, and 8 bases had no gene match.

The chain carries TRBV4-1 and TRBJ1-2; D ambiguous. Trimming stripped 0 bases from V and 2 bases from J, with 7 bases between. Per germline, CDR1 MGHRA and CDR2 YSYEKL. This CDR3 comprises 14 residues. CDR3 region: CASSQDMVNYGYTF. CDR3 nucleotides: TGCGCCAGCAGCCAAGATATGGTAAACTATGGCTACACCTTC.

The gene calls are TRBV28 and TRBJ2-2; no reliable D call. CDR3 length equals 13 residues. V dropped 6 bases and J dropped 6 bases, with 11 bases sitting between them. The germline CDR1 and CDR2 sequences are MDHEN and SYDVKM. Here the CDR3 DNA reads TGTGCCAGCAGCCCCCGCGGTCCCGGGGAGCTGTTTTTT. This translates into CASSPRGPGELFF. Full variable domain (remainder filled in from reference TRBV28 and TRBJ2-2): DVKVTQSSRYLVKRTGEKVFLECVQDMDHENMFWYRQDPGLGLRLIYFSYDVKMKEKGDIPEGYSVSREKKERFSLILESASTNQTSMYLCASSPRGPGELFFGEGSRLTVL.

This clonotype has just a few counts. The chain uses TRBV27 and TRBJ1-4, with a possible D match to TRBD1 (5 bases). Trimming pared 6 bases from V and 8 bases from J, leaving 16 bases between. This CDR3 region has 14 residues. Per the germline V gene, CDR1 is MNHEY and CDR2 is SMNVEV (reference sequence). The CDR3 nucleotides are TGTGCCAGCAGCCTCGGGACCTCGGGGGAAAAACTGTTTTTT. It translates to CASSLGTSGEKLFF.

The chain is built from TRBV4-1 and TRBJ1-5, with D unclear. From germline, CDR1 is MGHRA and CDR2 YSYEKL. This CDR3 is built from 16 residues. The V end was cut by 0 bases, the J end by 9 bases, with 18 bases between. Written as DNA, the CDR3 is TGCGCCAGCAGCCAAGAAGGTATACAGCCTCTTGGGCCCCAGCATTTT. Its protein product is CASSQEGIQPLGPQHF.

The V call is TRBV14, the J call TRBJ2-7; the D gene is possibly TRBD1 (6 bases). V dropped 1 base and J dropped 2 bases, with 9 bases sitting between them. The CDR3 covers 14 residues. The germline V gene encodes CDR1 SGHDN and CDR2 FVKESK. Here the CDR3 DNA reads TGTGCCAGCAGCCAAGTTACAGGGCCCTACGAGCAGTACTTC. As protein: CASSQVTGPYEQYF.

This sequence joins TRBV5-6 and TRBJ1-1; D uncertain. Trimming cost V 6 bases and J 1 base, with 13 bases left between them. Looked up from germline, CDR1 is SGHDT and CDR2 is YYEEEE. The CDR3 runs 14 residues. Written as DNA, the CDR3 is TGTGCCAGCACCCGCGGGTTGGAGAACACTGAAGCTTTCTTT. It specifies CASTRGLENTEAFF.

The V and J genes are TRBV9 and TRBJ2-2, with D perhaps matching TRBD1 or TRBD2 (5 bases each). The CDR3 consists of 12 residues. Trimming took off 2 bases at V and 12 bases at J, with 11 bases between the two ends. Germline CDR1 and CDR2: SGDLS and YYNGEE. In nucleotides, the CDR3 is TGTGCCAGCAGCGTTCCGGGACCTCAGCTGTTTTTT. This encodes CASSVPGPQLFF.